The rows below give T cell receptor beta chains drawn from one sample of a study of shared clonotypes between healthy human individuals. The method was immunoSEQ multiplex PCR; TCRdb's version includes in-frame clones alone and lacks a portion of them. The sample lists 500,000 to 650,000 clones, just over 75% occurring once. Input material: PBMCs. The origin of the receptors is a woman between 35 and 50 years old in good health. Some clones in this sample may be carry-over from other donors' samples. CDR3s include the opening cysteine and the closing phenylalanine or tryptophan. Fields, in order: clone size, D gene, V gene, J gene, CDR3 DNA, CDR3 protein. A D gene is named only where the DNA matches it firmly. Size tells how often a clone was seen (once, few, many) or the class of an expanded clone, and some rows leave it out.

few	NA	TRBV4-2	TRBJ2-5	TGTGCCAGCAGCCAAGATGCCCGGGATGGGGAGACCCAGTACTTC	CASSQDARDGETQYF
NA	NA	TRBV5-1	TRBJ2-1	TGCGCCAGCAGCGACGGCAGCTCCTACAATGAGCAGTTCTTC	CASSDGSSYNEQFF
once	TRBD2	TRBV11-1	TRBJ2-1	TGTGCCAGCAGCTTTTTAGCGGGAGCTTACAATGAGCAGTTCTTC	CASSFLAGAYNEQFF
once	TRBD2	TRBV6-5	TRBJ2-7	TGTGCCAGCAGACGGACTAGCGGGTGGTCCTACGAGCAGTACTTC	CASRRTSGWSYEQYF
NA	NA	TRBV7-2	TRBJ1-5	TGTGCCAGCGGCCCTGGGGGCCAGCCCCAGCATTTT	CASGPGGQPQHF
NA	NA	TRBV5-5	TRBJ1-1	TGTGCCAGCAGCTTGGGTCCGGGGGATACTGAAGCTTTCTTT	CASSLGPGDTEAFF
NA	TRBD2	TRBV30	TRBJ2-1	TGTGCCTGGATGCCTAGCGGGATATACAATGAGCAGTTCTTC	CAWMPSGIYNEQFF
few	TRBD1	TRBV6-1	TRBJ1-5	TGTGCCAGCAGTGAACGAGCCAGGACAGGGGGACATCAGCCCCAGCATTTT	CASSERARTGGHQPQHF
NA	NA	TRBV29-1	TRBJ2-7	TGCAGCGCTAGCGGGACAGGTATCTCCTACGAGCAGTACTTC	CSASGTGISYEQYF
NA	NA	TRBV4-2	TRBJ2-7	TGTGCCAGCAGCCAAGGGGGGGGGCGATCCTCCTACGAGCAGTACTTC	CASSQGGGRSSYEQYF
NA	TRBD1	TRBV29-1	TRBJ2-5	TGCAGCGTTGACAGGGGGCGTGAGACCCAGTACTTC	CSVDRGRETQYF
NA	NA	TRBV6-5	TRBJ2-1	TGTGCCAGTAGACAGGACTCTAACAATGAGCAGTTCTTC	CASRQDSNNEQFF
NA	TRBD1	TRBV5-4	TRBJ1-3	TGTGCCAGCAGCGGGGACAGCGAAGCCTCTGGAAACACCATATATTTT	CASSGDSEASGNTIYF
NA	TRBD1	TRBV25-1	TRBJ2-1	TGTGCCAGTGGGCAGGGGGTACACAATGAGCAGTTCTTC	CASGQGVHNEQFF
NA	NA	TRBV7-7	TRBJ2-5	TGTGCTAGCAGCTTAGGGGGAGGGGGGGGCCAAGAGACCCAGTACTTC	CASSLGGGGGQETQYF
NA	TRBD2	TRBV5-1	TRBJ2-1	TGCGCCACTGCGGGAAGCGGCGGGAGTCATGAGCAGTTCTTC	CATAGSGGSHEQFF
few	NA	TRBV19	TRBJ1-5	TGTGCCAGTAGTATCTTGGGGGTGGTAGGCAATCAGCCCCAGCATTTT	CASSILGVVGNQPQHF
NA	TRBD2	TRBV4-1	TRBJ2-7	TGCGCCAGCAGCCAACCCGGGACTAGAAACAGCGAGCAGTACTTC	CASSQPGTRNSEQYF
NA	NA	TRBV1	TRBJ2-6	TGCACCAGCAGCACTCTACAAAGTCGGGCCAACGTCCTGACTTTC	CTSSTLQSRANVLTF
NA	NA	TRBV23-1	TRBJ2-1	TGCGCCAGCAGTCAATCTTGTGAGGGAGCGCCAGCTCTCACTGAGCAGTTCTTC	CASSQSCEGAPALTEQFF
few	NA	TRBV2	TRBJ1-5	TGTGCCAGCAGTGTCCGTGGGGTCGTCGGTCAGCCCCAGCATTTT	CASSVRGVVGQPQHF
NA	NA	TRBV5-1	TRBJ1-2	TGCGCCAGCAGCCCAACAGCTAACTATGGCTACACCTTC	CASSPTANYGYTF
NA	NA	TRBV5-1	TRBJ2-7	TGCGCCAGCAGCTTGGCGCGGGAAACCTACGAGCAGTACTTC	CASSLARETYEQYF
NA	NA	TRBV2	TRBJ1-2	TGTGCCAGCATAAGGACGGACACTAACTATGGCTACACCTTC	CASIRTDTNYGYTF
NA	TRBD1	TRBV14	TRBJ2-7	TGTGCCAGCAGCCAAGAAGGCCGGGACAGGGGGCGCGAGCAGTACTTC	CASSQEGRDRGREQYF
NA	NA	TRBV7-8	TRBJ1-2	TGTGCCAGCAGCTTAGCGAGAGGAGGGTCTTACGGCTACACCTTC	CASSLARGGSYGYTF
once	TRBD1	TRBV7-9	TRBJ2-2	TGTGCCAGCAGCTCCCCCGGGACAGGGTGGAACACCGGGGAGCTGTTTTTT	CASSSPGTGWNTGELFF
NA	NA	TRBV6-1	TRBJ2-7	TGTGCCAGCAGTAACCCTCGGGACGGTCCCTACGAGCAGTACTTC	CASSNPRDGPYEQYF
NA	NA	TRBV6-1	TRBJ2-3	TGTGCCAGCAGTGAAGGACTATTCACAGATACGCAGTATTTT	CASSEGLFTDTQYF
few	TRBD1	TRBV28	TRBJ2-1	TGTGCCAGCAGTTCACTCGACAGGGCGGCCTACAATGAGCAGTTCTTC	CASSSLDRAAYNEQFF
NA	NA	TRBV15	TRBJ2-5	TGTGCCACCAGCAGAGGGGCCAGGTTAAGCCAGTACTTC	CATSRGARLSQYF